The 24 T cell receptor beta chains presented below share a single source sample, sequenced in a study of control samples from healthy donors and cancer patients. Libraries were prepared by immunoSEQ multiplex PCR; TCRdb keeps only in-frame clonotypes and omits some of them. Altogether around 99,000 clones are present, 90% being singletons, with the ten largest covering 4% to 4.5%. Sequencing was performed on blood. Receptors originate from a human donor in good health. The donor label of this sample is uncertain.

The chain joins TRBV11-1 to TRBJ1-1; D unclear. Trimming left V 5 bases short and J 3 bases short, with 10 bases between. CDR3 size: 13 residues. From germline, CDR1 is SGHAT and CDR2 FQDESV (reference sequence). The CDR3 protein is CASSKAEYTEAFF. CDR3 bases: TGTGCCAGCAGCAAGGCGGAATACACTGAAGCTTTCTTT. Combining the CDR3 with reference TRBV11-1 and TRBJ1-1 gives the whole variable domain EAEVAQSPRYKITEKSQAVAFWCDPISGHATLYWYRQILGQGPELLVQFQDESVVDDSQLPKDRFSAERLKGVDSTLKIQPAELGDSAMYLCASSKAEYTEAFFGQGTRLTVV.

This chain uses TRBV6-1 with TRBJ1-5; possibly TRBD1 for D (5 bases). This CDR3 is 14 amino acids long. Trimming removed 1 base at V and 2 bases at J, with 6 bases between. Per germline, CDR1 MNHNS and CDR2 SASEGT. The CDR3 bases are TGTGCCAGCAGTGAAGTACAGGGCAATCAGCCCCAGCATTTT. This translates into CASSEVQGNQPQHF.

The chain joins TRBV21-1 to TRBJ1-2. TRBV21-1 is recorded as a pseudogene. CDR3 length: 14 residues. The CDR3 region has the DNA TGTGCCAGCAACCCGGGTCCGGGGGACTATGGCTACACCTTC. This codes for CASNPGPGDYGYTF.

J is TRBJ1-5 and V is TRBV4-1, with TRBD1 identical over 9 bases. Germline V CDR1 and CDR2: MGHRA, YSYEKL. V lost 4 bases, J lost 3 bases, and 7 bases stayed unmatched. The CDR3 spans 16 residues. CDR3 coding DNA: TGCGCCAGCAGCCGCCCGGGACAGGGTTACAATCAGCCCCAGCATTTT. Protein product: CASSRPGQGYNQPQHF.

The V call is TRBV6-1, the J call TRBJ2-5; D not resolved. Germline V lookup: CDR1 MNHNS, CDR2 SASEGT. Trimming removed 1 base at V and 9 bases at J, with 6 bases between. The CDR3 loop spans 11 amino acids. The CDR3 DNA sequence: TGTGCCAGCAGTGAAGTGGCCCCCCAGTACTTC. Translated: CASSEVAPQYF.

The gene calls are TRBV7-2 and TRBJ1-5; D is perhaps TRBD1 (5 bases). Trimming removed 6 bases at V and 0 bases at J, with 18 bases between. The CDR3 sequence is 17 residues long. Germline CDR1 is SGHTA and CDR2 is FQGNSA. The DNA of the CDR3 is TGTGCCAGCAGTTATACAACAGGCGGGATTAGCAATCAGCCCCAGCATTTT. It yields the protein CASSYTTGGISNQPQHF. Drawing the rest from reference TRBV7-2 and TRBJ1-5, the complete variable domain is GAGVSQSPSNKVTEKGKDVELRCDPISGHTALYWYRQSLGQGLEFLIYFQGNSAPDKSGLPSDRFSAERTGGSVSTLTIQRTQQEDSAVYLCASSYTTGGISNQPQHFGDGTRLSIL.

The chain is built from TRBV29-1 and TRBJ2-1; the D gene is possibly TRBD1 (6 bases). Trimming shortened V by 5 bases and J by 3 bases, and 14 bases separated the two germline ends. The CDR3 sequence is 14 residues long. Germline CDR1 reads SQVTM; CDR2 reads ANQGSEA. The CDR3, as DNA: TGCAGCGTTCCCCCGGACAGCCTCTACAATGAGCAGTTCTTC. Its translation: CSVPPDSLYNEQFF.

The chain couples TRBV19 to TRBJ1-3, with D perhaps matching TRBD1 (5 bases). This CDR3 region has 14 residues. V lost 6 bases to trimming and J lost 0 bases, with 9 bases between them. The V gene's germline CDR1 is LNHDA and CDR2 SQIVND (reference sequence). CDR3 amino acids: CASRDIHSGNTIYF. Here the CDR3 DNA reads TGTGCCAGTAGGGACATCCACTCTGGAAACACCATATATTTT. Using reference TRBV19 and TRBJ1-3 for the parts outside the CDR3, the full variable domain is DGGITQSPKYLFRKEGQNVTLSCEQNLNHDAMYWYRQDPGQGLRLIYYSQIVNDFQKGDIAEGYSVSREKKESFPLTVTSAQKNPTAFYLCASRDIHSGNTIYFGEGSWLTVV.

The CDR3: CASNRGGNEKLFF. CDR3 nucleotide sequence: TGTGCCAGCAACAGGGGTGGGAATGAAAAACTGTTTTTT. The chain couples TRBV2 to TRBJ1-4; TRBD1 agrees at 7 bases. V gave up 7 bases and J gave up 5 bases; unmatched junction bases: 4. Germline lookup yields CDR1 SNHLY and CDR2 FYNNEI. The CDR3 has 13 residues.

The V and J genes are TRBV11-2 and TRBJ1-1; D gene unclear. V was shortened by 7 bases and J by 1 base, with 10 bases between the two germline ends. There are 13 residues in the CDR3. The germline V gene has CDR1 SGHAT and CDR2 FQNNGV. The CDR3 is CASTPPGNTEAFF. The CDR3 DNA reads as TGTGCCAGCACCCCTCCGGGGAACACTGAAGCTTTCTTT. The variable domain in full, completed from reference TRBV11-2 and TRBJ1-1, reads EAGVAQSPRYKIIEKRQSVAFWCNPISGHATLYWYQQILGQGPKLLIQFQNNGVVDDSQLPKDRFSAERLKGVDSTLKIQPAKLEDSAVYLCASTPPGNTEAFFGQGTRLTVV.

The chain is built from TRBV2 and TRBJ2-2; a possible D gene is TRBD1 (5 bases). The V end was cut by 8 bases, the J end by 5 bases, with 18 bases between. The CDR3 extends over 15 amino acids. CDR1 is SNHLY, CDR2 FYNNEI, per germline. This CDR3 reads CASQKDKQATGELFF. CDR3 sequence (DNA): TGTGCCAGCCAAAAAGACAAACAGGCAACCGGGGAGCTGTTTTTT.

The rearrangement links TRBV27 to TRBJ2-3; tentatively, D is TRBD2 (6 bases). Germline lookup yields CDR1 MNHEY and CDR2 SMNVEV (reference sequence). V dropped 3 bases and J dropped 4 bases, with 11 bases sitting between them. The CDR3 sequence is 14 residues long. The CDR3 protein is CASSFIRRADTQYF. The CDR3 DNA is TGTGCCAGCAGTTTCATCAGGAGGGCAGATACGCAGTATTTT.

This rearrangement joins TRBV5-1 to TRBJ1-1; D is ambiguous. V was pared by 2 bases and J by 7 bases, with 15 bases between. The CDR3 has 14 residues. Germline V gene lookup returns CDR1 SGHRS and CDR2 YFSETQ. CDR3 in amino acids: CASSFTGSLDEAFF. CDR3 nucleotide sequence: TGCGCCAGCAGCTTCACGGGATCGCTGGATGAAGCTTTCTTT.

The chain has TRBV9 and TRBJ2-3; D is unclear. Trimming stripped 0 bases from V and 2 bases from J, with 7 bases between. This CDR3 is built from 14 residues. The germline V gene encodes CDR1 SGDLS and CDR2 YYNGEE. The CDR3 sequence: CASSVGVSTDTQYF. CDR3 nucleotides: TGTGCCAGCAGCGTAGGGGTATCCACAGATACGCAGTATTTT.

DNA of the CDR3: TGTGCCAGCAGTGTTCCAGGGGGCCCTAACACCGGGGAGCTGTTTTTT. This codes for CASSVPGGPNTGELFF. The chain is built from TRBV25-1 and TRBJ2-2, with 8 bases identical to TRBD1. The germline CDR1 and CDR2 sequences are MGHDK and SYGVNS. V gave up 4 bases and J gave up 2 bases; unmatched junction bases: 6. The CDR3 runs to 16 residues.

J is TRBJ2-7 and V is TRBV7-9; 7 nucleotides align to TRBD2. Germline V gene data show CDR1 as SEHNR and CDR2 as FQNEAQ (reference sequence). The CDR3 sequence is 14 residues long. V was pared by 1 base and J by 4 bases, with 4 bases of the junction left unmatched. The CDR3: CASSLDGTTYEQYF. CDR3 DNA: TGTGCCAGCAGCTTAGACGGGACTACTTACGAGCAGTACTTC.

V and J are TRBV5-6 and TRBJ1-1; D is unclear. V lost 1 base and J 1 base, leaving 5 bases between the germline ends. The germline V gene has CDR1 SGHDT and CDR2 YYEEEE. There are 13 residues in the CDR3. The CDR3 nucleotides read TGTGCCAGCAGCTTGACGGAGAACACTGAAGCTTTCTTT. This gives the protein CASSLTENTEAFF.

As to this clone: The sample contains more than one DNA sequence encoding this CDR3. The chain is built from TRBV18 and TRBJ1-1, with D tentatively TRBD1 (5 bases). Per the germline V gene, CDR1 is KGHSH and CDR2 is LQKENI. The CDR3 contains 14 residues. V was shortened by 3 bases and J by 1 base, with 9 bases between the two germline ends. CDR3 nucleotides: TGTGCCAGCTCACCTCCCAGGGCGAACACTGAAGCTTTCTTT. Translation: CASSPPRANTEAFF.

This rearrangement joins TRBV2 to TRBJ2-5, with D possibly being TRBD2 (5 bases). V lost 2 bases and J lost 5, with 9 bases in between. The CDR3 length is 13 residues. Per germline, CDR1 SNHLY and CDR2 FYNNEI. The CDR3 coding sequence is TGTGCCAGCAGTGAATCACTAGTTGAGACCCAGTACTTC. Protein product: CASSESLVETQYF.

The chain employs TRBV4-2 and TRBJ2-1, with 7 bases fitting TRBD1. Germline CDR1 LGHNA, CDR2 YNFKEQ. This CDR3 is 16 amino acids long. After removal of 1 base from V and 5 bases from J, the junction contained 8 bases not matched to a gene. The CDR3 DNA sequence: TGTGCCAGCAGCCAAGTAGTGGCAGGGGGAAACAATGAGCAGTTCTTC. Protein product: CASSQVVAGGNNEQFF.

The chain recombines TRBV2 with TRBJ2-2; the D is unclear. The V gene's germline CDR1 is SNHLY and CDR2 FYNNEI. This CDR3 is built from 13 residues. V lost 8 bases and J 0 bases, leaving 7 bases between the germline ends. The CDR3 nucleotides read TGTGCCAGCGGTAGCTCGAACACCGGGGAGCTGTTTTTT. Residues: CASGSSNTGELFF.

J is TRBJ1-1 and V is TRBV3-1 (or the pseudogene TRBV3-2); no clear D gene. The CDR3 is 13 amino acids. V was cut by 4 bases and J by 1 base, with 7 bases left in between. Per the germline V gene, CDR1 is LGHDT and CDR2 is YNNKEL (reference sequence). The DNA for the CDR3 is TGTGCCAGCAGCCCCCCCGGGAACACTGAAGCTTTCTTT. As protein: CASSPPGNTEAFF.

The chain is built from TRBV24-1 and TRBJ2-2; 7 bases align to TRBD1. Germline CDR1 and CDR2: KGHDR and SFDVKD. The CDR3 consists of 15 residues. After removal of 4 bases from V and 4 bases from J, the junction contained 5 bases not matched to a gene. The CDR3 nucleotides are TGTGCCACCAGTGAAGGGGGCGGCCCCACCGGGGAGCTGTTTTTT. Residues: CATSEGGGPTGELFF.

The chain uses TRBV7-2 and TRBJ2-7; 8 positions match TRBD1. The V segment lost 5 bases and the J segment 4 bases; nucleotides outside the gene matches: 7. The CDR3 is 14 amino acids. Germline V lookup: CDR1 SGHTA, CDR2 FQGNSA. CDR3 amino acids: CASSPSGQEYEQYF. CDR3 DNA: TGTGCCAGCAGCCCATCGGGACAGGAGTACGAGCAGTACTTC.